These T cell receptor beta chains were read from a single sample in a study of T cells after yellow fever vaccination. TCRdb independently ran MiXCR on the 5' RACE reads; one entry per CDR3 protein. There are a few hundred thousand distinct CDR3 sequences in the sample; roughly 7.2% occur only once, and roughly 0.9% lies in the top ten. Sequences were derived from CD4+ T cells sorted from PBMCs, sampled 15 days after the yellow fever booster vaccination. These receptor sequences come from a man aged 25-45 years who received the YFV17D yellow fever vaccine. The CDR3 runs from the conserved cysteine through the conserved F or W. The order of the fields is V gene, D gene, clone size, J gene, CDR3 protein, CDR3 DNA. A D gene is named only where the DNA matches it firmly. Expanded clones are given a class, and other clones once, few, many or no size at all.

TRBV18,NA,NA,TRBJ2-1,CASSGGGKEQFF,TGTGCCAGCTCAGGTGGGGGTAAAGAGCAGTTCTTC
TRBV6-2/TRBV6-3,NA,many,TRBJ2-7,CASPKPPRRRQACYEQYF,TGTGCCAGCCCCAAACCTCCAAGGAGGCGCCAGGCATGCTACGAGCAGTACTTC
TRBV6-6,NA,many,TRBJ1-1,CASRNVRGTEAFF,TGTGCCAGCAGGAACGTCAGGGGCACTGAAGCTTTCTTT
TRBV20-1,NA,many,TRBJ2-1,CSARITSSYNEQFF,TGCAGTGCTAGAATTACTAGCTCCTACAATGAGCAGTTCTTC
TRBV6-5,TRBD1,many,TRBJ1-5,CASRRTPGQGAVQPQHF,TGTGCCAGCAGACGCACCCCGGGACAGGGGGCGGTTCAGCCCCAGCATTTT
TRBV5-6,NA,many,TRBJ2-4,CASSLVGDLAKNIQYF,TGTGCCAGCAGCTTGGTCGGGGACCTAGCCAAAAACATTCAGTACTTC
TRBV5-5,TRBD2,NA,TRBJ2-5,CASSSGLAGYQETQYF,TGTGCCAGCAGCTCCGGACTAGCGGGGTACCAAGAGACCCAGTACTTC
TRBV6-5,TRBD2,NA,TRBJ2-2,CASSYDPGRVGTGELFF,TGTGCCAGCAGTTACGACCCAGGGAGGGTCGGTACCGGGGAGCTGTTTTTT
TRBV7-2,TRBD1,NA,TRBJ2-4,CASSLAGQGAVSKNIQYF,TGTGCCAGCAGCTTAGCGGGACAGGGGGCTGTATCCAAAAACATTCAGTACTTC
TRBV20-1,TRBD2,many,TRBJ2-7,CSASSGTSGNLGRGQYF,TGCAGTGCTAGTAGCGGGACTAGCGGCAACCTTGGCCGGGGGCAGTACTTC
TRBV30,NA,many,TRBJ2-3,CAWSGPSTDTQYF,TGTGCCTGGAGTGGTCCAAGCACAGATACGCAGTATTTT
TRBV4-3,NA,few,TRBJ2-3,CASSQDGGFETDTQYF,TGCGCCAGCAGCCAAGATGGGGGGTTCGAAACAGATACGCAGTATTTT
TRBV29-1,TRBD1,NA,TRBJ2-4,CSVQWPGQGARAKNIQYF,TGCAGCGTTCAGTGGCCGGGACAGGGGGCGCGAGCCAAAAACATTCAGTACTTC
TRBV30,NA,few,TRBJ2-3,CAWSGGHTDTQYF,TGTGCCTGGAGTGGAGGGCACACAGATACGCAGTATTTT
TRBV19,TRBD2,NA,TRBJ2-3,CASKRTSGSTDTQYF,TGTGCCAGTAAGAGAACTAGCGGTAGCACAGATACGCAGTATTTT
TRBV5-1,TRBD2,many,TRBJ2-1,CASAGLAGGSEQFF,TGCGCCAGCGCTGGGCTAGCGGGAGGTTCTGAGCAGTTCTTC
TRBV12-3/TRBV12-4,TRBD2,many,TRBJ2-1,CASSSGRANEQFF,TGTGCCAGCAGTAGCGGGAGGGCCAATGAGCAGTTCTTC
TRBV18,NA,few,TRBJ2-6,CASSPNQGSGANVLTF,TGTGCCAGCTCACCAAATCAAGGTTCTGGGGCCAACGTCCTGACTTTC
TRBV27,TRBD1,few,TRBJ2-7,CASRPEGGDRGSYEQYF,TGTGCCAGCAGACCTGAGGGGGGGGACAGGGGTTCCTACGAGCAGTACTTC
TRBV12-3/TRBV12-4,NA,many,TRBJ2-3,CASSLPPDTQYF,TGTGCCAGCAGCCTACCCCCCGATACGCAGTATTTT
TRBV5-1,NA,many,TRBJ2-5,CASSLALVSGVGETQYF,TGCGCCAGCAGCTTGGCGCTGGTGTCGGGAGTCGGAGAGACCCAGTACTTC
TRBV21-1,NA,many,TRBJ2-2,CASRVTSDANTGELFF,TGTGCCAGCAGAGTAACTAGCGACGCGAACACCGGGGAGCTGTTTTTT
TRBV10-3,TRBD2,many,TRBJ2-7,CAINTLGGEQYF,TGTGCCATCAATACTCTCGGGGGGGAGCAGTACTTC
TRBV19,TRBD2,NA,TRBJ2-3,CASSKTRTSWYTQYF,TGTGCCAGCTCAAAGACCCGGACTAGCTGGTATACGCAGTATTTT
TRBV9,NA,few,TRBJ2-4,CASTNSGTYKLQLAKNIQYF,TGTGCCAGCACCAACTCCGGGACATACAAACTTCAGCTAGCCAAAAACATTCAGTACTTC
TRBV20-1,NA,few,TRBJ2-2,CSARDLGREVTGELFF,TGCAGTGCTAGAGATTTGGGCAGGGAGGTCACCGGGGAGCTGTTTTTT
TRBV19,NA,NA,TRBJ2-1,CASKKGGLNDNEQFF,TGTGCCAGTAAAAAAGGGGGACTAAACGACAATGAGCAGTTCTTC
TRBV15,TRBD1,many,TRBJ2-5,CATSRVQGETQYF,TGTGCCACCAGCAGAGTACAGGGGGAGACCCAGTACTTC
TRBV11-2,TRBD2,few,TRBJ2-2,CASSLTGTLRLAGDTGELFF,TGTGCCAGCAGCCTCACCGGGACGTTGAGACTAGCGGGAGACACCGGGGAGCTGTTTTTT
TRBV6-5,TRBD1,few,TRBJ2-2,CASSKTWRSGGNGELFF,TGTGCCAGCAGCAAAACCTGGCGATCAGGGGGCAACGGGGAGCTGTTTTTT
TRBV9,NA,NA,TRBJ1-4,CASSVGGFLGSTNEKLFF,TGTGCCAGCAGCGTAGGTGGGTTTCTGGGATCAACTAATGAAAAACTGTTTTTT
TRBV20-1,TRBD2,few,TRBJ2-1,CSARDPRGPGLARNEQFF,TGCAGTGCTAGAGACCCACGCGGACCGGGACTAGCACGGAATGAGCAGTTCTTC
TRBV5-1,NA,many,TRBJ2-6,CASSLMGSGANVLTF,TGCGCCAGCAGCCTTATGGGCTCTGGGGCCAACGTCCTGACTTTC
TRBV7-2,NA,NA,TRBJ2-3,CASSLVALRTDTQYF,TGTGCCAGCAGCTTAGTAGCGCTTAGGACAGATACGCAGTATTTT
TRBV4-1,NA,NA,TRBJ1-2,CASSQVLSGPYGYTF,TGCGCCAGCAGCCAAGTTTTGTCAGGGCCTTATGGCTACACCTTC
TRBV19,TRBD1,NA,TRBJ2-7,CASSIGDRGSYEQYF,TGTGCCAGTAGTATCGGTGACAGGGGGTCCTACGAGCAGTACTTC
TRBV7-6,NA,many,TRBJ1-4,CASSLGGGTMELFF,TGTGCCAGCTCCCTTGGGGGTGGGACCATGGAACTGTTTTTT
TRBV20-1,NA,NA,TRBJ2-7,CSATHTDGPYEQYF,TGCAGTGCTACACACACGGACGGACCCTACGAGCAGTACTTC